This passage covers 13 T cell receptor beta chains from one sample sequenced in a study of blood T cell repertoires in COVID-19. Data came from immunoSEQ multiplex PCR; TCRdb stores just in-frame clones and leaves some out. The sample lists 180,000 or so clones; approximately 80% were seen once. The sequenced sample was PBMCs or T cells enriched from blood (not recorded which). All receptors derive from a man between 60 and 70 years old who had been exposed to COVID-19.

The table lists this clone with a count of one. The genes are TRBV19 and TRBJ1-5, with D uncertain. V was clipped by 5 bases and J by 4 bases, with 9 bases between them. Germline V gene sequence: CDR1 LNHDA, CDR2 SQIVND (reference sequence). This CDR3 contains 13 residues. The CDR3 here is CASSEVMNQPQHF. The DNA of the CDR3 is TGTGCCAGTAGTGAGGTCATGAATCAGCCCCAGCATTTT.

The chain combines TRBV4-3 with TRBJ2-3; D is perhaps TRBD1 (5 bases). The CDR3 sequence is 15 residues long. Germline CDR1 and CDR2: LGHNA and YSLEER. V dropped 0 bases and J dropped 4 bases, with 11 bases sitting between them. CDR3 nucleotides: TGCGCCAGCAGCCAAGAAGGCAAGGGGCCAGATACGCAGTATTTT. Translated: CASSQEGKGPDTQYF.

The genes are TRBV5-1 and TRBJ2-1, with 12 bases identical to TRBD2. CDR3 size: 16 residues. Per the germline V gene, CDR1 is SGHRS and CDR2 is YFSETQ. After removal of 3 bases from V and 7 bases from J, the junction contained 8 bases not matched to a gene. DNA for the CDR3: TGCGCCAGCAGCTCCCTGACTAGCGGGAGTTTAAATGAGCAGTTCTTC. It translates to CASSSLTSGSLNEQFF.

V usage is TRBV5-1 and J usage is TRBJ1-2, with unresolved D. Per germline, CDR1 SGHRS and CDR2 YFSETQ. V shed 0 bases and J shed 3 bases, with 9 bases lying between them. CDR3 length: 14 amino acids. The CDR3 nucleotides read TGCGCCAGCAGCTTGGTAACGGGTGACTATGGCTACACCTTC. Encoded protein: CASSLVTGDYGYTF.

The chain recombines TRBV6-5 with TRBJ2-7; 10 bases align to TRBD1. The V and J ends lost 0 bases and 7 bases, in that order; junction bases with no gene match: 9. CDR3 length: 16 residues. CDR1 MNHEY and CDR2 SVGAGI come from the germline V gene. The DNA of the CDR3 is TGTGCCAGCAGTTACTCTCGGACAGGGGGAGGTGGGGAGCAGTACTTC. Its translation is CASSYSRTGGGGEQYF.

The table lists this clone with a count of one. The chain joins TRBV18 to TRBJ1-5; possibly TRBD1 for D (6 bases). CDR1 is KGHSH and CDR2 is LQKENI in the germline V gene. The CDR3 consists of 15 residues. Trimming pared 3 bases from V and 2 bases from J, leaving 11 bases between. The CDR3 loop reads CASSPSRQGNQPQHF. The CDR3 nucleotides read TGTGCCAGCTCACCCAGTAGACAGGGCAATCAGCCCCAGCATTTT.

The gene calls are TRBV13 and TRBJ2-7; unclear D gene. The germline V gene encodes CDR1 PRHDT and CDR2 FYEKMQ (reference sequence). The CDR3 contains 13 residues. Trimming cost V 0 bases and J 5 bases, with 8 bases left between them. CDR3 residues: CASSLGTWDEQYF. DNA for the CDR3: TGTGCCAGCAGCTTAGGGACTTGGGACGAGCAGTACTTC.

The chain recombines TRBV2 with TRBJ1-4, with D uncertain. The germline CDR1 and CDR2 sequences are SNHLY and FYNNEI. Trimming removed 2 bases at V and 5 bases at J, with 12 bases between. The CDR3 extends over 15 amino acids. This CDR3 is CASSESGSSNEKLFF. CDR3 sequence (DNA): TGTGCCAGCAGTGAATCGGGGTCGTCAAATGAAAAACTGTTTTTT.

CDR3 residues: CASSTELAGVSYEQYF. The DNA of the CDR3 is TGTGCCAGCAGCACGGAACTAGCGGGCGTCTCCTACGAGCAGTACTTC. The rearrangement joins TRBV5-4 to TRBJ2-7; 9 nucleotides align to TRBD2. CDR3 length: 16 amino acids. Germline V CDR1 and CDR2: SGHNT, YYREEE (reference sequence). The junction had 8 bases not matched to a gene; V was cut back by 4 bases and J by 0 bases.

The chain has TRBV6-4 and TRBJ1-4, with 7 bases lining up with TRBD1. The CDR3 consists of 14 residues. Losses at the gene ends were 3 bases for V and 5 bases for J; bases not matched to a gene: 3. CDR1 and CDR2 (germline): MRHNA, SNTAGT. The CDR3 DNA follows: TGTGCCAGCAGTGAACGACAGGGAAATGAAAAACTGTTTTTT. Translated: CASSERQGNEKLFF.

The CDR3 region has the DNA TGTGCCAGCAGCCAGGCTCAAGAGACCCAGTACTTC. This codes for CASSQAQETQYF. The genes are TRBV3-1 (or the pseudogene TRBV3-2) and TRBJ2-5; D gene uncertain. Trimming shortened V by 3 bases and J by 2 bases, and 4 bases separated the two germline ends. CDR3 length: 12 residues. Per the germline V gene, CDR1 is LGHDT and CDR2 is YNNKEL (reference sequence).

The chain combines TRBV29-1 with TRBJ2-1; TRBD2 matches at 7 bases. The trim removed 3 bases at V and 4 bases at J, leaving 6 bases unmatched. Germline lookup yields CDR1 SQVTM and CDR2 ANQGSEA. This CDR3 spans 14 amino acids. The CDR3 region is CSVDRLAAYNEQFF. The CDR3 bases are TGCAGCGTTGATCGGCTAGCGGCATACAATGAGCAGTTCTTC.

The chain employs TRBV7-9 and TRBJ1-5, with 8 positions matching TRBD1. The ends lost 1 base at V and 3 bases at J; junction bases unmatched: 5. The CDR3 contains 16 residues. Germline V gene sequence: CDR1 SEHNR, CDR2 FQNEAQ (reference sequence). The CDR3 loop reads CASSLGLDRVNQPQHF. In nucleotides, the CDR3 is TGTGCCAGCAGCTTAGGTCTGGACAGGGTCAATCAGCCCCAGCATTTT.